The 24 T cell receptor beta chains below all came from one sample that was sequenced in a study of control samples from healthy donors and cancer patients. Some clones are missing from TCRdb's copy, which holds only in-frame ones; the method was immunoSEQ multiplex PCR. Seen here are approximately 150,000 clones, roughly 94% observed once, and the top ten hold roughly 15%. The sample was PBMCs. The source is a man in his 60s with colorectal cancer.

CDR3 nucleotide sequence: TGTGCCTGGACTAGGACAGGGCTTAATGAAAAACTGTTTTTT. Its protein product is CAWTRTGLNEKLFF. The rearrangement uses TRBV30 and TRBJ1-4, with 8 bases aligning to TRBD1. V was clipped by 4 bases and J by 4 bases; unmatched bases: 5. CDR3 length: 14 residues. Per the germline V gene, CDR1 is GTSNPN and CDR2 is SVGIG (reference sequence).

The chain employs TRBV3-1 (or the pseudogene TRBV3-2) and TRBJ1-3; unclear D gene. The germline V gene has CDR1 LGHDT and CDR2 YNNKEL (reference sequence). CDR3 size: 13 residues. Trimming took off 5 bases at V and 0 bases at J, with 5 bases between the two ends. The CDR3 protein is CASSTDSGNTIYF. The CDR3 coding sequence is TGTGCCAGCAGCACAGACTCTGGAAACACCATATATTTT.

The V call is TRBV10-1, the J call TRBJ2-3, with D possibly TRBD2 on 6 matching bases. The V end was cut by 2 bases, the J end by 6 bases, with 18 bases between. The CDR3 is 16 residues long. Germline V CDR1 and CDR2: WNHNN, SYGVQD (reference sequence). The CDR3 DNA reads as TGCGCCAGCAGTGAGGGTTGGGCAGCGGGTGAGGATACGCAGTATTTT. Protein: CASSEGWAAGEDTQYF.

The gene calls are TRBV3-1 (or the pseudogene TRBV3-2) and TRBJ2-1; the D is unclear. This CDR3 has 12 amino acids. Germline lookup yields CDR1 LGHDT and CDR2 YNNKEL (reference sequence). Between the trimmed V and J ends, which lost 1 base and 9 bases, there was a span of 7 bases. The CDR3 nucleotides read TGTGCCAGCAGCCAAGGGGCAAGTGAGCAGTTCTTC. Its translation: CASSQGASEQFF.

The chain recombines TRBV4-1 with TRBJ2-5, with no clear D. The CDR3 totals 11 residues. The V and J ends lost 4 bases and 4 bases respectively, with 4 bases between them. From germline, CDR1 is MGHRA and CDR2 YSYEKL. In DNA form, the CDR3 reads TGCGCCAGCAGCCTCGGAGAGACCCAGTACTTC. Protein: CASSLGETQYF.

The chain has TRBV6-1 and TRBJ2-3; D could derive from TRBD1 or TRBD2 (5 bases each). CDR3 length: 14 amino acids. Germline CDR1 and CDR2: MNHNS and SASEGT. V was pared by 0 bases and J by 6 bases, with 10 bases between. The CDR3 sequence is CASSEAGTSDTQYF. In DNA, the CDR3 is TGTGCCAGCAGTGAAGCGGGGACCTCGGATACGCAGTATTTT.

The chain combines TRBV7-2 with TRBJ2-5; 10 bases fit TRBD2. From germline, CDR1 is SGHTA and CDR2 FQGNSA. The CDR3 runs to 16 residues. Trimming cost V 9 bases and J 5 bases; bases outside gene matches: 15. CDR3: CASSPRYSGGRETQYF. CDR3 nucleotides: TGTGCCAGTAGCCCCCGGTATAGCGGGGGGAGGGAGACCCAGTACTTC.

The J gene is TRBJ1-4, the V gene TRBV10-3, with D perhaps TRBD1 (6 bases). The CDR3 is made up of 16 amino acids. Per germline, CDR1 ENHRY and CDR2 SYGVKD. Trimming cost V 3 bases and J 7 bases, with 18 bases left between them. The CDR3 DNA sequence: TGTGCCATCAGTGACCTCCTGGGGGGAGGGGGTGAAAAACTGTTTTTT. This gives the protein CAISDLLGGGGEKLFF.

This chain joins TRBV5-3 and TRBJ1-2, with TRBD1 as a possible D gene (5 bases). TRBV5-3 is reported as an ORF; its role is uncertain. Deletions cut 0 bases from V and 2 bases from J, with 14 bases between. The CDR3 consists of 16 residues. This CDR3 reads CARSLATGLENYGYTF. Here the CDR3 DNA reads TGTGCCAGAAGCTTGGCCACAGGACTTGAGAACTATGGCTACACCTTC.

The chain joins TRBV7-9 to TRBJ1-4; possible D gene TRBD1, 5 bases. CDR3 length: 15 residues. V dropped 2 bases and J dropped 7 bases, with 14 bases sitting between them. The germline CDR1 and CDR2 sequences are SEHNR and FQNEAQ (reference sequence). The CDR3 nucleotides are TGTGCCAGCAGCTTACGGGGCAGTAGAATTGAAAAACTGTTTTTT. Amino acid sequence: CASSLRGSRIEKLFF.

This chain connects TRBV18 to TRBJ1-4; unclear D gene. This CDR3 is 16 amino acids long. CDR1 and CDR2 (germline): KGHSH, LQKENI. Trimming pared 2 bases from V and 8 bases from J, leaving 18 bases between. The CDR3 nucleotides read TGTGCCAGCTCACCAAATTTACAAACCTCCGGAGAAAAACTGTTTTTT. This translates into CASSPNLQTSGEKLFF.

Worth noting for this clone: No conserved phenylalanine or tryptophan ends this CDR3, so it is likely a read error. V gene TRBV7-2 combines with J gene TRBJ2-7; the D call may be TRBD1 or TRBD2 (5 bases each). Trimming removed 0 bases from V and 2 bases from J, with 14 bases in between. The CDR3 spans 16 residues. CDR1 and CDR2 (germline): SGHTA, FQGNSA. CDR3 protein: CASSLAKGTVTYEQYL. CDR3 DNA: TGTGCCAGCAGCTTAGCGAAAGGGACGGTAACCTACGAGCAGTACCTC.

This chain joins TRBV7-6 and TRBJ2-2, with 14 bases lining up with TRBD2. J lost 5 bases, V lost 5 bases, and 10 bases had no gene match. The CDR3 contains 18 residues. The germline gives CDR1 SGHVS, CDR2 FNYEAQ. CDR3 in amino acids: CASSHGLAGGEGTGELFF. CDR3 nucleotides: TGTGCCAGCAGCCACGGACTAGCGGGGGGAGAGGGGACCGGGGAGCTGTTTTTT.

This chain connects TRBV6-2 or TRBV6-3 to TRBJ2-7; D remains unclear. Trimming removed 4 bases at V and 2 bases at J, with 15 bases between. The CDR3 has 15 residues. Germline CDR1 MNHEY, CDR2 SVGEGT. The CDR3 loop reads CASSSTNTPPYEQYF. The CDR3 DNA reads TGTGCCAGCAGTTCTACGAATACTCCCCCCTACGAGCAGTACTTC.

The V call is TRBV6-4, the J call TRBJ1-1; D call uncertain. The germline V gene encodes CDR1 MRHNA and CDR2 SNTAGT. The CDR3 loop spans 13 amino acids. The V end was cut by 5 bases, the J end by 4 bases, with 11 bases between. Written as DNA, the CDR3 is TGTGCCAGCAGTCAGTACGGGAGCACTGAAGCTTTCTTT. Translation: CASSQYGSTEAFF.

The chain joins TRBV5-6 to TRBJ2-5; 10 positions match TRBD2. With V trimmed by 1 base and J by 1 base, 1 base remained unmatched. CDR1 is SGHDT and CDR2 is YYEEEE in the germline V gene. The CDR3 sequence is 15 residues long. The CDR3 nucleotides read TGTGCCAGCAGCTTGACTAGCGGGGCCCAAGAGACCCAGTACTTC. It yields the protein CASSLTSGAQETQYF.

The gene calls are TRBV18 and TRBJ2-7; D may be TRBD2 (5 bases). Germline V gene sequence: CDR1 KGHSH, CDR2 LQKENI. The CDR3 totals 14 residues. V was clipped by 0 bases and J by 5 bases, with 11 bases between them. The CDR3: CASSPPEAVNEQYF. The CDR3 DNA reads TGTGCCAGCTCACCACCGGAGGCAGTTAACGAGCAGTACTTC.

The V and J genes are TRBV19 and TRBJ2-7, with 13 bases identical to TRBD2. J lost 3 bases, V lost 5 bases, and 4 bases had no gene match. The germline gives CDR1 LNHDA, CDR2 SQIVND (reference sequence). This CDR3 comprises 15 residues. The CDR3 here is CASSPLAGGLYEQYF. The CDR3 DNA reads TGTGCCAGTAGTCCACTAGCGGGGGGGCTCTACGAGCAGTACTTC. Full variable domain (rest looked up from reference TRBV19 and TRBJ2-7): DGGITQSPKYLFRKEGQNVTLSCEQNLNHDAMYWYRQDPGQGLRLIYYSQIVNDFQKGDIAEGYSVSREKKESFPLTVTSAQKNPTAFYLCASSPLAGGLYEQYFGPGTRLTVT.

J is TRBJ1-2 and V is TRBV6-5; D unresolved. V was cut by 4 bases and J by 0 bases, with 9 bases left in between. The CDR3 totals 14 residues. Per the germline V gene, CDR1 is MNHEY and CDR2 is SVGAGI. The CDR3 coding sequence is TGTGCCAGCAGTTTAAGTTTCCCTAACTATGGCTACACCTTC. This translates into CASSLSFPNYGYTF.

As regards this clone: The same CDR3 can be traced to other DNA sequences in this sample. The J gene is TRBJ2-7, the V gene TRBV20-1; TRBD1 agrees at 10 bases. The V and J ends lost 3 bases and 3 bases, in that order; junction bases with no gene match: 2. CDR1 DFQATT and CDR2 SNEGSKA come from the germline V gene (reference sequence). The CDR3 extends over 13 amino acids. CDR3 coding DNA: TGCAGTGCTAGTAGGGACAGGGGCTACGAGCAGTACTTC. Amino acids: CSASRDRGYEQYF.

The genes are TRBV6-5 and TRBJ2-4; D possibly uses TRBD1 or TRBD2 (5 bases each). This CDR3 contains 13 residues. Trimming pared 10 bases from V and 5 bases from J, leaving 15 bases between. CDR1 and CDR2 (germline): MNHEY, SVGAGI. This CDR3 is CATSSGQENIQYF. CDR3 coding DNA: TGTGCCACCTCCTCGGGGCAGGAAAACATTCAGTACTTC.

This chain links TRBV5-6 with TRBJ1-2, with 9 bases lining up with TRBD1. Germline CDR1 and CDR2: SGHDT and YYEEEE. The CDR3 totals 15 residues. V lost 2 bases and J lost 3; bases outside the gene matches: 5. The chain's CDR3 is CASSFGNRGHYGYTF. CDR3 coding DNA: TGTGCCAGCAGCTTTGGGAACAGGGGGCACTATGGCTACACCTTC.

The gene calls are TRBV5-1 and TRBJ1-3; 7 nucleotides agree with TRBD1. Germline-derived CDR1 and CDR2 are SGHRS and YFSETQ. J was trimmed by 7 bases and V by 1 base; bases with no gene match: 5. The CDR3 totals 14 residues. The CDR3 here is CASSLRQGGNTIYF. The CDR3 DNA reads as TGCGCCAGCAGCTTGAGACAGGGTGGGAACACCATATATTTT.

V is TRBV6-6 and J is TRBJ1-1; 10 bases match TRBD1. Trimming took 4 bases from V and 5 from J; bases not matched to a gene: 4. The CDR3 runs to 14 residues. The germline CDR1 and CDR2 sequences are MNHNY and SVGAGI (reference sequence). The CDR3 region is CASSFGTGETEAFF. The CDR3 region has the DNA TGTGCCAGCAGTTTTGGGACAGGGGAGACTGAAGCTTTCTTT.